The 18 T cell receptor beta chains below all came from one sample that was sequenced in a study of PD-L1 blockade in urothelial cancer. The method was immunoSEQ multiplex PCR; TCRdb's version includes in-frame clones alone and lacks a portion of them. The repertoire has some 22,000 clones, roughly 90% of them found once; the top ten carry about 16%. This sample comprised PBMCs, obtained around atezolizumab (anti-PD-L1) treatment. These receptors were taken from a woman aged 55-70 years with urothelial cancer.

The chain joins TRBV5-6 to TRBJ2-7; D call uncertain. This CDR3 is 12 amino acids long. CDR1 is SGHDT and CDR2 is YYEEEE in the germline V gene. V lost 3 bases to trimming and J lost 0 bases, with 4 bases between them. This chain's CDR3 is CASSSYSYEQYF. The DNA for the CDR3 is TGTGCCAGCAGCTCCTACTCCTACGAGCAGTACTTC.

This clone was recorded only once. CDR3 sequence (DNA): TGTGCCAGCAGCAGTGGACAGGGGTCCTACGAGCAGTACTTC. It is translated as CASSSGQGSYEQYF. The V gene is TRBV21-1, the J gene TRBJ2-7; TRBD1, the table's D call, was not compared with the DNA. TRBV21-1 is tagged as a pseudogene. This CDR3 has 14 amino acids.

V usage is TRBV11-1 and J usage is TRBJ2-3; 8 nucleotides line up with TRBD1. The germline V gene encodes CDR1 SGHAT and CDR2 FQDESV (reference sequence). CDR3 size: 16 residues. Trimming removed 5 bases from V and 0 bases from J; junction bases left unmatched: 7. The CDR3 bases are TGTGCCAGCAGCCCTCAGGGGGCGTGGAGCACAGATACGCAGTATTTT. It encodes CASSPQGAWSTDTQYF.

V is TRBV7-3 and J is TRBJ2-5, with D possibly being TRBD2 (7 bases). Germline CDR1 reads SGHTA; CDR2 reads FQGTGA. Between the trimmed V and J ends, which lost 3 bases and 5 bases, there was a span of 19 bases. CDR3 length: 16 amino acids. For the CDR3, the DNA is TGTGCCAGCAGCTTTGGTCCGCGGGGGCGCGAGGAGACCCAGTACTTC. Translated, it gives CASSFGPRGREETQYF.

J is TRBJ2-5 and V is TRBV5-5; D remains unclear. There are 11 residues in the CDR3. Germline values: CDR1 SGHKS, CDR2 YYEKEE (reference sequence). V was clipped by 2 bases and J by 5 bases, with 4 bases between them. The CDR3 is CASSFLETQYF. CDR3 DNA sequence: TGTGCCAGCAGCTTCCTGGAGACCCAGTACTTC.

The V gene is TRBV7-8, the J gene TRBJ2-3, with 9 bases fitting TRBD2. The V gene end was trimmed by 5 bases and the J gene end by 3 bases; junction bases not matched to a gene: 15. CDR3 length equals 18 residues. In germline, CDR1 is SGHVS, CDR2 FQNEAQ. The CDR3 reads CASSPGAGGPGLTDTQYF. The CDR3 DNA is TGTGCCAGCAGCCCAGGGGCGGGAGGGCCCGGGTTGACAGATACGCAGTATTTT.

This rearrangement joins TRBV28 to TRBJ1-1; a possible D gene is TRBD1 (6 bases). Per the germline V gene, CDR1 is MDHEN and CDR2 is SYDVKM. V was clipped by 10 bases and J by 6 bases, with 15 bases between them. The CDR3 length is 12 residues. The CDR3 DNA reads as TGTGCCATCACGGGGGGGCTCTCTGAAGCTTTCTTT. Amino acid sequence: CAITGGLSEAFF.

This clone has more than one count but fewer than ten. The V gene is TRBV15, the J gene TRBJ1-1; TRBD1 matches 7 bases. This CDR3 has 18 residues. The V segment lost 0 bases and the J segment 4 bases; nucleotides outside the gene matches: 14. CDR1 and CDR2 (germline): LNHNV, YYDKDF (reference sequence). The CDR3 nucleotides are TGTGCCACCAGCAGAGATAGCGGCAGGGGGAGCGGAAGCACTGAAGCTTTCTTT. Encoded protein: CATSRDSGRGSGSTEAFF.

The genes are TRBV28 and TRBJ2-5; D remains unclear. The CDR3 loop spans 13 amino acids. Germline V gives CDR1 MDHEN, CDR2 SYDVKM. With 3 bases removed from V and 0 bases from J, the gap between germline ends came to 5 bases. The CDR3 sequence: CASSLSDQETQYF. For the CDR3, the DNA is TGTGCCAGCAGTTTGTCAGACCAAGAGACCCAGTACTTC. The whole variable domain, filled in from reference TRBV28 and TRBJ2-5, reads DVKVTQSSRYLVKRTGEKVFLECVQDMDHENMFWYRQDPGLGLRLIYFSYDVKMKEKGDIPEGYSVSREKKERFSLILESASTNQTSMYLCASSLSDQETQYFGPGTRLLVL.

This clone has a single count. The chain links TRBV7-2 to TRBJ2-7; 7 bases line up with TRBD2. CDR3 length equals 15 residues. The V gene's germline CDR1 is SGHTA and CDR2 FQGNSA. With V trimmed by 5 bases and J by 3 bases, 10 bases remained unmatched. The CDR3 DNA reads as TGTGCCAGCAGCCTCTGGGGGGGAATCTACTACGAGCAGTACTTC. It encodes CASSLWGGIYYEQYF.

The gene calls are TRBV1 and TRBJ1-1; TRBD1 reflects the table's D call only, with no check against the DNA. TRBV1 is a recognized pseudogene. The CDR3 spans 14 residues. CDR3 nucleotides: TGCACCAGCAGCCAGGACAGGGTAAACACTGAAGCTTTCTTT. Its protein is CTSSQDRVNTEAFF.

The V gene is TRBV18, the J gene TRBJ2-4; 7 bases agree with TRBD1. Germline trimming cut 5 bases from V and 5 bases from J; bases unmatched to any gene: 3. The CDR3 totals 13 residues. Looked up from germline, CDR1 is KGHSH and CDR2 is LQKENI. The CDR3 loop is CASSVDRENIQYF. The DNA for the CDR3 is TGTGCCAGCTCAGTCGACAGGGAAAACATTCAGTACTTC.

This chain connects TRBV2 to TRBJ1-3; TRBD1 might be the D (6 bases). The CDR3 is made up of 14 amino acids. V lost 3 bases, J lost 1 base, and 7 bases lay in between. Germline V lookup: CDR1 SNHLY, CDR2 FYNNEI. The CDR3 loop reads CASSDRGSGNTIYF. The CDR3 region has the DNA TGTGCCAGCAGTGACAGGGGATCTGGAAACACCATATATTTT.

The V and J genes are TRBV6-1 and TRBJ1-5, with TRBD1 as a possible D gene (5 bases). The V gene lost 5 bases and the J gene lost 4 bases, with 15 bases spanning the gap. Per the germline V gene, CDR1 is MNHNS and CDR2 is SASEGT. CDR3 length: 15 residues. The CDR3 sequence is CASSRARQSNQPQHF. For the CDR3, the DNA is TGTGCCAGCAGTCGAGCTCGACAGTCAAATCAGCCCCAGCATTTT.

Concerning this clone itself: Other DNA sequences in the sample encode the same CDR3. This chain joins TRBV6-7 and TRBJ2-6, with TRBD1 matching 8 bases. TRBV6-7 is treated as an ORF (open reading frame) with a function not yet certain. The junction had 10 bases not matched to a gene; V was cut back by 6 bases and J by 0 bases. The CDR3 length is 18 residues. CDR3 residues: CASSMGRQGSSGANVLTF. Written as DNA, the CDR3 is TGTGCCAGCAGCATGGGTAGACAGGGGAGCTCTGGGGCCAACGTCCTGACTTTC.

This rearrangement joins TRBV27 to TRBJ1-2; TRBD1 is a possible D gene (5 bases). Trimming removed 0 bases at V and 6 bases at J, with 11 bases between. Germline CDR1 reads MNHEY; CDR2 reads SMNVEV (reference sequence). This CDR3 contains 14 residues. In DNA form, the CDR3 reads TGTGCCAGCAGTTTATCCACAGGATCTGATGGCTACACCTTC. The encoded protein is CASSLSTGSDGYTF.

The V gene is TRBV2, the J gene TRBJ1-3; D is possibly TRBD1 (5 bases). V dropped 3 bases and J dropped 0 bases, with 12 bases sitting between them. The CDR3 spans 16 residues. Germline V CDR1 and CDR2: SNHLY, FYNNEI. Here the CDR3 DNA reads TGTGCCAGCAGTGAGCAACAGGCGTACTCTGGAAACACCATATATTTT. Protein product: CASSEQQAYSGNTIYF.

This clone was detected only once. The V call is TRBV7-9, the J call TRBJ2-1; 8 bases are shared with TRBD2. The CDR3 spans 15 residues. The V gene's germline CDR1 is SEHNR and CDR2 FQNEAQ (reference sequence). J gave up 8 bases and V 6 bases, and 12 bases lay outside the gene matches. CDR3 protein: CASRRALAERDEQFF. The CDR3 nucleotides are TGTGCCAGCAGAAGAGCACTAGCGGAGCGGGATGAGCAGTTCTTC.